The rows below give T cell receptor beta chains drawn from one sample of a study of T cells in Graves' hyperthyroidism and ophthalmopathy. Each CDR3 protein gets one entry after TCRdb re-called the multiplex PCR reads with MiXCR. The table lists 500,000 to 750,000 distinct CDR3 sequences, about 45% of them singletons. The specimen was peripheral blood or thyroid tissue (not recorded which). These receptors originate from a woman aged 18-29 years with Graves' hyperthyroidism. Both conserved end residues are part of each CDR3. The D gene is left open where the match is weak. Size is stated for part of the rows, as once, few or many counts, or as a class when the clone is expanded.

TRBV24-1,TRBD2,few,TRBJ2-1,CATSDRSGSPYNEQFF,TGTGCCACCAGTGATCGTAGCGGGTCCCCCTACAATGAGCAGTTCTTC
TRBV12-3/TRBV12-4,-,few,TRBJ1-5,CASSQGLNQPQHF,TGTGCCAGCAGCCAGGGACTCAATCAGCCCCAGCATTTT
TRBV4-2,-,-,TRBJ1-5,CASSQPLLQHQLQHF,TGTGCCAGCAGCCAACCTCTCCTTCAGCATCAGCTCCAGCATTTT
TRBV7-6,-,many,TRBJ1-5,CASSSRRDSNQPQHF,TGTGCCAGCAGCTCGCGGAGAGATAGCAATCAGCCCCAGCATTTT
TRBV2,-,many,TRBJ2-5,CASKFQETQYF,TGTGCCAGCAAGTTTCAAGAGACCCAGTACTTC
TRBV5-1,-,-,TRBJ2-7,CASSLEELIDTQYF,TGCGCCAGCAGCTTGGAAGAGCTGATAGATACGCAGTACTTC
TRBV4-1,TRBD1,many,TRBJ1-4,CASSLNRGGEKLFF,TGCGCCAGCAGCCTAAACAGGGGAGGCGAAAAACTGTTTTTT
TRBV2,-,-,TRBJ1-3,CASSEWRLSGNTIYF,TGTGCCAGCAGTGAATGGCGACTCTCTGGAAACACCATATATTTT
TRBV20-1,-,-,TRBJ1-4,CSAQDTNEKLFF,TGCAGTGCCCAGGACACTAATGAAAAACTGTTTTTT
TRBV10-3,TRBD2,-,TRBJ2-7,CAISYRTSGRIHEQYF,TGTGCCATCAGTTATAGGACTAGCGGGAGGATCCACGAGCAGTACTTC
TRBV5-6,TRBD1,many,TRBJ1-2,CASSYGQANGYTF,TGTGCCAGCAGCTATGGACAGGCGAATGGCTACACCTTC
TRBV20-1,TRBD1,few,TRBJ1-1,CSAREGANTEAFF,TGCAGTGCTAGGGAGGGGGCCAACACTGAAGCTTTCTTT
TRBV7-9,-,few,TRBJ2-7,CASSLGTFYEQYF,TGTGCCAGCAGTCTCGGGACTTTTTACGAGCAGTACTTC
TRBV29-1,-,many,TRBJ2-7,CSVETGQIHEQYF,TGCAGCGTTGAAACAGGTCAAATCCACGAGCAGTACTTC
TRBV10-3,-,-,TRBJ1-5,CAISEGDNQPQHF,TGTGCCATCAGTGAAGGGGACAATCAGCCCCAGCATTTT
TRBV5-1,-,-,TRBJ1-5,CASSAGSGGQPQHF,TGCGCCAGCAGCGCGGGTTCAGGCGGTCAGCCCCAGCATTTT
TRBV10-2,-,many,TRBJ2-5,CASSSGLVETQYF,TGCGCCAGCAGTAGTGGGTTGGTGGAGACCCAGTACTTC
TRBV7-2,-,many,TRBJ1-1,CASSLAGPMNTEAFF,TGTGCCAGCAGCTTAGCCGGGCCGATGAACACTGAAGCTTTCTTT
TRBV11-3,TRBD1,-,TRBJ1-6,CASSLRPRDRGQSPLHF,TGTGCCAGCAGCTTACGCCCCCGGGACAGGGGACAATCACCCCTCCACTTT
TRBV7-2,TRBD1,-,TRBJ1-2,CASSPPTGSGYTF,TGTGCCAGCAGCCCGCCGACAGGGAGTGGCTACACCTTC
TRBV10-2,-,-,TRBJ2-7,CASSRQSYEQYF,TGCGCCAGCAGTCGACAGTCTTACGAGCAGTACTTC
TRBV11-2,-,-,TRBJ2-3,CASSSTRGDGPRDTQYF,TGTGCCAGCAGCTCCACGCGCGGTGATGGGCCTAGAGATACGCAGTATTTT
TRBV25-1,-,many,TRBJ1-3,CASSEVYSLSGNTIYF,TGTGCCAGCAGTGAGGTCTACAGCCTCTCTGGAAACACCATATATTTT
TRBV7-2,-,many,TRBJ1-2,CASSFKQLNYGYTF,TGTGCCAGCAGCTTCAAACAGTTGAACTATGGCTACACCTTC
TRBV20-1,TRBD1,many,TRBJ1-4,CSARERTGRYDEKLFF,TGCAGTGCTAGAGAGAGGACAGGGAGGTACGATGAAAAACTGTTTTTT
TRBV29-1,-,-,TRBJ2-5,CSVKGQETQYF,TGCAGCGTGAAGGGCCAAGAGACCCAGTACTTC
TRBV7-2,TRBD2,-,TRBJ2-1,CASSFSGRDEQFF,TGTGCCAGCAGCTTTAGCGGGAGGGATGAGCAGTTCTTC
TRBV7-3,-,-,TRBJ2-2,CASSPEAEAAGELFF,TGTGCCAGCAGCCCGGAGGCAGAAGCTGCCGGGGAGCTGTTTTTT
TRBV7-3,TRBD2,-,TRBJ2-5,CASSATSGRGETQYF,TGTGCCAGCAGCGCTACTAGCGGGAGGGGAGAGACCCAGTACTTC
TRBV7-3,TRBD1,once,TRBJ1-6,CASSKKGTGNSPLHF,TGTGCCAGCAGCAAAAAAGGGACAGGGAATTCACCCCTCCACTTT
TRBV6-2/TRBV6-3,-,-,TRBJ1-2,CASSPLRENIHGYTF,TGTGCCAGCAGTCCCCTCCGGGAGAATATACATGGCTACACCTTC
TRBV7-9,-,-,TRBJ2-7,CATSSAGTVSYEQYF,TGTGCCACCAGCAGTGCGGGGACGGTCTCCTACGAGCAGTACTTC
TRBV5-1,-,many,TRBJ1-1,CASSWGTPLNTEAFF,TGCGCCAGCAGCTGGGGGACCCCTTTGAACACTGAAGCTTTCTTT
TRBV7-9,TRBD2,once,TRBJ2-7,CASSYSGKTYEQYF,TGTGCCAGCAGCTATAGCGGGAAAACCTACGAGCAGTACTTC
TRBV9,-,-,TRBJ2-2,CASSAPVNTGELFF,TGTGCCAGCAGCGCCCCGGTGAACACCGGGGAGCTGTTTTTT
TRBV20-1,TRBD1,-,TRBJ1-5,CSVLGANEQGAGWSNQPQHF,TGCAGTGTCCTTGGAGCCAATGAGCAGGGGGCGGGGTGGAGCAATCAGCCCCAGCATTTT
TRBV2,-,-,TRBJ1-2,CASRVTGFDYGYTF,TGTGCCAGCAGGGTTACAGGGTTTGACTATGGCTACACCTTC
TRBV15,-,-,TRBJ1-5,CATSTQAGAAFNQPQHF,TGTGCCACCAGCACTCAAGCGGGAGCGGCGTTCAATCAGCCCCAGCATTTT
TRBV27,-,-,TRBJ1-1,CASSRTELNTEAFF,TGTGCCAGCAGCAGAACGGAACTGAACACTGAAGCTTTCTTT
TRBV12-3/TRBV12-4,TRBD2,many,TRBJ2-5,CASSARGGGETQYF,TGTGCCAGCAGTGCCCGGGGGGGTGGGGAGACCCAGTACTTC
TRBV29-1,-,-,TRBJ2-1,CSVPSLVRGNEQFF,TGCAGCGTTCCCTCTCTAGTTAGGGGCAATGAGCAGTTCTTC
TRBV27,TRBD2,-,TRBJ2-7,CASSQLAGGPNEQYF,TGTGCCAGCAGTCAACTAGCGGGAGGGCCTAACGAGCAGTACTTC
TRBV19,TRBD1,many,TRBJ1-1,CASSIKQGVPMNTEAFF,TGTGCCAGTAGTATAAAACAGGGGGTCCCCATGAACACTGAAGCTTTCTTT
TRBV27,-,many,TRBJ2-7,CASAGAISYEQYF,TGTGCCAGCGCCGGGGCGATCTCCTACGAGCAGTACTTC
TRBV20-1,TRBD1,-,TRBJ1-5,CSAEDRVVSNQPQHF,TGCAGTGCTGAGGACAGGGTGGTTAGCAATCAGCCCCAGCATTTT
TRBV7-6,TRBD2,-,TRBJ2-7,CASSPGLEIYEQYF,TGCGCCAGCAGCCCGGGACTAGAAATCTACGAGCAGTACTTC
TRBV5-1,TRBD2,-,TRBJ2-3,CASSLARASGSTDTQYF,TGCGCCAGCAGCTTGGCAAGGGCTAGCGGGAGCACAGATACGCAGTATTTT
TRBV7-9,-,-,TRBJ2-3,CASSLTLGVGGDTQYF,TGTGCCAGCAGCTTAACCCTCGGCGTTGGGGGCGATACGCAGTATTTT
TRBV12-3/TRBV12-4,-,once,TRBJ2-7,CASRSTGGSYEQYF,TGTGCCAGCAGGTCGACAGGAGGCTCCTACGAGCAGTACTTC
TRBV29-1,-,few,TRBJ1-5,CSVGRGGQPQHF,TGCAGCGTTGGGCGGGGGGGGCAGCCCCAGCATTTT
TRBV7-9,-,many,TRBJ1-4,CASSPLRGEDPTNEKLFF,TGTGCCAGCAGCCCTCTTAGAGGGGAAGATCCGACTAATGAAAAACTGTTTTTT